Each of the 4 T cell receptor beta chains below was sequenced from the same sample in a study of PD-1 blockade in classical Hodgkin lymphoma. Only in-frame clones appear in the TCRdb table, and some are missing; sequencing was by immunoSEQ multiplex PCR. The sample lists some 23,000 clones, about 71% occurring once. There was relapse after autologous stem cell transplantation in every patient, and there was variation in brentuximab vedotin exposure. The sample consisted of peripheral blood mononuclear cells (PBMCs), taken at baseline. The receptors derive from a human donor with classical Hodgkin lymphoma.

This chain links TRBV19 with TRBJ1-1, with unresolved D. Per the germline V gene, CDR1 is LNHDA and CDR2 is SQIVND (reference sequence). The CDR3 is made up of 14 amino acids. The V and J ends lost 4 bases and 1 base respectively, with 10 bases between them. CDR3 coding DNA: TGTGCCAGTAGTACCCAACGAGGGAACACTGAAGCTTTCTTT. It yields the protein CASSTQRGNTEAFF. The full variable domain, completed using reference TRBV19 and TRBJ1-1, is DGGITQSPKYLFRKEGQNVTLSCEQNLNHDAMYWYRQDPGQGLRLIYYSQIVNDFQKGDIAEGYSVSREKKESFPLTVTSAQKNPTAFYLCASSTQRGNTEAFFGQGTRLTVV.

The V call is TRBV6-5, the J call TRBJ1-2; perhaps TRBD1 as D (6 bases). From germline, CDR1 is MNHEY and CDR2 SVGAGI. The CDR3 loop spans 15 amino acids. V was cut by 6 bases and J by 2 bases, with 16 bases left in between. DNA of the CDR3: TGTGCCAGCAGCCAACGACAGGCCTCGAACTATGGCTACACCTTC. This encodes CASSQRQASNYGYTF.

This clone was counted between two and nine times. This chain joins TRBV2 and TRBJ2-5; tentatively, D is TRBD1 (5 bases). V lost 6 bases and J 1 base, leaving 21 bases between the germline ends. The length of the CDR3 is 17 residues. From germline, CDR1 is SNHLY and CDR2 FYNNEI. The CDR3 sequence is CASSVPITGTIQETQYF. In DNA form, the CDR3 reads TGTGCCAGCAGCGTTCCGATAACAGGTACCATCCAAGAGACCCAGTACTTC.

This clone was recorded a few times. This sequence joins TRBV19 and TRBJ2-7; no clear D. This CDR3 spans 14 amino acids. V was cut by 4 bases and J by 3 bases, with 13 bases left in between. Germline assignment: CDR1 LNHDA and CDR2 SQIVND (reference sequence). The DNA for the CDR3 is TGTGCCAGTAGTAGTGGTTGGGCCCTCTACGAGCAGTACTTC. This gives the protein CASSSGWALYEQYF.